A single TCR beta chain is shown here with its context. What it recognizes is unknown. Using a J-beta primer mix together with a sample-barcoded 5' primer, a second PCR was run for about 6 to 11 cycles. Template switching added a 12-random-nucleotide identifier to every cDNA molecule. One entry per CDR3 protein results from TCRdb running MiXCR on the 5' RACE reads. This sample has roughly 790,000 distinct CDR3 sequences; roughly 41% occur once, and the top ten carry less than 25%. V lost 7 bases, J lost 0 bases, and 6 bases stayed unmatched. The CDR3 has 14 amino acids. This specimen belongs to a study of blood T cells in healthy people across ages. Study-wide findings and caveats: When one million T cells were used, diversity estimates were thought to be underestimates.

This TCR was sampled from a woman aged 55-75 years in good health. Sequenced input: blood. This chain uses TRBV12-3 or TRBV12-4 with TRBJ2-7; 7 nucleotides match TRBD2. This CDR3 is CASTRGGSSYEQYF. In nucleotides, the CDR3 is TGTGCCAGCACCCGGGGAGGGAGCTCCTACGAGCAGTACTTC.